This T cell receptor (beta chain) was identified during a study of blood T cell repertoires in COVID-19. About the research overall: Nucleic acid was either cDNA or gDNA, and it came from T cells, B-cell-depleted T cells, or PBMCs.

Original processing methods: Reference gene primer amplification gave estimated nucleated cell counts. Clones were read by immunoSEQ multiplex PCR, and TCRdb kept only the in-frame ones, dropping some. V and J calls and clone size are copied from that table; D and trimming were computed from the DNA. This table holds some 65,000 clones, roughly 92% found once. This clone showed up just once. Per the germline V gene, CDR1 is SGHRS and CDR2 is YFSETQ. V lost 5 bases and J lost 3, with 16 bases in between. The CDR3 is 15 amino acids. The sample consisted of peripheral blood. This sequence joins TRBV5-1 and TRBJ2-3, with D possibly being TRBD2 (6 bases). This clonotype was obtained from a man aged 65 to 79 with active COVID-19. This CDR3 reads CASRASGERTDTQYF. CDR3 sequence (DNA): TGCGCCAGCAGGGCCTCGGGGGAGCGGACAGATACGCAGTATTTT.